The 8 T cell receptor beta chains in this list originate from one sample, sequenced in a study of shared clonotypes between healthy human individuals. Data came from immunoSEQ multiplex PCR; TCRdb stores just in-frame clones and leaves some out. The table lists a few million clones, around 93% of them singletons, with 0.37% in the top ten. The sample consisted of naive CD4+ T cells from PBMCs. Subset in this sample: CD45RA+ positively selected. These receptors came from a man between 18 and 35 years old in good health. Some clones in this sample may be carry-over from other donors' samples.

A remark on this clone: At the DNA level, this CDR3 is encoded by other sequences in the same sample as well. The chain has TRBV6-1 and TRBJ2-5; no clear D gene. The CDR3 length is 12 residues. The germline CDR1 and CDR2 sequences are MNHNS and SASEGT. Trimming took off 3 bases at V and 4 bases at J, with 6 bases between the two ends. CDR3 in DNA: TGTGCCAGCAGTGAGTCGGGAGAGACCCAGTACTTC. Protein product: CASSESGETQYF.

The CDR3 bases are TGTGCCAGCAGCTTAGGGAGGGAAGCATTGAATACGCAGTATTTT. Translating gives CASSLGREALNTQYF. The chain uses TRBV11-2 and TRBJ2-3, with D perhaps TRBD2 (6 bases). Looked up from germline, CDR1 is SGHAT and CDR2 is FQNNGV. The ends were cut back, 1 base at V and 7 bases at J, with 15 bases in the middle. CDR3 size: 15 residues.

This rearrangement joins TRBV29-1 to TRBJ2-5; D call uncertain. This CDR3 spans 12 amino acids. V dropped 6 bases and J dropped 2 bases, with 10 bases sitting between them. Germline V CDR1 and CDR2: SQVTM, ANQGSEA. The CDR3 region is CSVERLQETQYF. The CDR3 DNA sequence: TGCAGCGTCGAAAGACTGCAAGAGACCCAGTACTTC. Full variable domain (outside the CDR3, taken from reference TRBV29-1 and TRBJ2-5): SAVISQKPSRDICQRGTSLTIQCQVDSQVTMMFWYRQQPGQSLTLIATANQGSEATYESGFVIDKFPISRPNLTFSTLTVSNMSPEDSSIYLCSVERLQETQYFGPGTRLLVL.

About this clone: This CDR3 is also generated by other DNA sequences in the sample. This rearrangement joins TRBV5-1 to TRBJ2-7, with TRBD1 matching 10 bases. V was clipped by 3 bases and J by 4 bases; unmatched bases: 4. Germline V lookup: CDR1 SGHRS, CDR2 YFSETQ. The CDR3 is 14 amino acids. The CDR3 is CASSSGQGTYEQYF. In DNA form, the CDR3 reads TGCGCCAGCAGCTCGGGACAGGGGACTTACGAGCAGTACTTC.

J is TRBJ2-1 and V is TRBV11-1, with D possibly being TRBD1 (7 bases). Trimming left V 5 bases short and J 1 base short, with 12 bases between. Germline V gives CDR1 SGHAT, CDR2 FQDESV (reference sequence). This CDR3 region has 15 residues. CDR3 sequence reads: CASSRGTESYNEQFF. DNA for the CDR3: TGTGCCAGCAGCCGCGGGACAGAATCCTACAATGAGCAGTTCTTC. Full variable domain (missing parts from reference TRBV11-1 and TRBJ2-1): EAEVAQSPRYKITEKSQAVAFWCDPISGHATLYWYRQILGQGPELLVQFQDESVVDDSQLPKDRFSAERLKGVDSTLKIQPAELGDSAMYLCASSRGTESYNEQFFGPGTRLTVL.

The V and J genes are TRBV28 and TRBJ2-1; TRBD2 is a possible D gene (5 bases). Deletions cut 10 bases from V and 6 bases from J, with 16 bases between. Germline lookup yields CDR1 MDHEN and CDR2 SYDVKM. CDR3 length equals 13 residues. Written as DNA, the CDR3 is TGTGCCACCGGATGGGCGGGTCCCAATGAGCAGTTCTTC. Encoded protein: CATGWAGPNEQFF.

The chain has TRBV6-5 and TRBJ1-2; D unresolved. V was cut by 7 bases and J by 7 bases, with 19 bases left in between. The CDR3 contains 14 residues. The germline V gene has CDR1 MNHEY and CDR2 SVGAGI. As DNA, the CDR3 is TGTGCCAGCACAACATCGACCCGTTGGAGTGGCTACACCTTC. Translating it yields CASTTSTRWSGYTF.

In its sample, this clone was seen once. The chain has TRBV5-1 and TRBJ1-4, with a tentative D call TRBD1 (5 bases). CDR3 length: 16 amino acids. Trimming removed 2 bases at V and 6 bases at J, with 17 bases between. CDR1 SGHRS and CDR2 YFSETQ come from the germline V gene. CDR3 loop: CASSLDPGPRDEKLFF. In nucleotides, the CDR3 is TGCGCCAGCAGCTTAGACCCGGGACCACGGGATGAAAAACTGTTTTTT.